The 9 T cell receptor beta chains in this list originate from one sample, sequenced in a study of blood T cell repertoires in COVID-19. Some clones are missing from TCRdb's copy, which holds only in-frame ones; the method was immunoSEQ multiplex PCR. Found here are about 140,000 clones, almost 85% of them singletons; the top ten hold around 3%. The sample taken for sequencing was peripheral blood. The receptors were gathered from a man aged 50 to 59 with acute or convalescent COVID-19.

The gene calls are TRBV19 and TRBJ1-2; 8 bases are shared with TRBD1. CDR1 and CDR2 (germline): LNHDA, SQIVND (reference sequence). Trimming removed 7 bases from V and 7 bases from J; junction bases left unmatched: 8. The CDR3 covers 13 residues. The CDR3 reads CASNTQGAGGYTF. The CDR3 bases are TGTGCCAGTAACACCCAGGGGGCGGGTGGCTACACCTTC.

The J gene is TRBJ2-7, the V gene TRBV11-2, with 8 bases identical to TRBD1. The germline V gene encodes CDR1 SGHAT and CDR2 FQNNGV. The CDR3 spans 15 residues. Trimming removed 1 base from V and 4 bases from J; junction bases left unmatched: 6. The CDR3 DNA is TGTGCCAGCAGCTTAGTTGGAGGACAGGGTTACGAGCAGTACTTC. As protein: CASSLVGGQGYEQYF.

This clone showed up just a few times. The chain recombines TRBV4-1 with TRBJ1-6; D possibly corresponds to TRBD1 (5 bases). V lost 7 bases and J lost 0, with 16 bases in between. Germline V gene sequence: CDR1 MGHRA, CDR2 YSYEKL. The CDR3 totals 17 residues. The CDR3 region has the DNA TGCGCCAGCACGGAAACGGGACTGTCCTCCTATAATTCACCCCTCCACTTT. This sequence encodes CASTETGLSSYNSPLHF.

The chain couples TRBV21-1 to TRBJ2-3; the table calls TRBD2, which could not be checked here. TRBV21-1 is described as a pseudogene. The length of the CDR3 is 17 residues. As DNA, the CDR3 is TGTGCCAGCAGCAAAGAAGGGACTAGCTCTTCCCCAGATACGCAGTATTTT. Amino acid sequence: CASSKEGTSSSPDTQYF.

This clone was seen more than once but under ten times. The chain employs TRBV28 and TRBJ1-6, with D possibly matching TRBD1 (6 bases). Germline CDR1 reads MDHEN; CDR2 reads SYDVKM. With 9 bases removed from V and 0 bases from J, the gap between germline ends came to 9 bases. CDR3 size: 14 residues. The CDR3 region has the DNA TGTGCCAGTCAGGGGAGCTCCTATAATTCACCCCTCCACTTT. It translates to CASQGSSYNSPLHF. Using reference TRBV28 and TRBJ1-6 for the parts outside the CDR3, the full variable domain is DVKVTQSSRYLVKRTGEKVFLECVQDMDHENMFWYRQDPGLGLRLIYFSYDVKMKEKGDIPEGYSVSREKKERFSLILESASTNQTSMYLCASQGSSYNSPLHFGNGTRLTVT.

The chain recombines TRBV7-9 with TRBJ2-1; no definite D call. The CDR3 runs 12 residues. Trimming took 5 bases from V and 7 from J, leaving 9 bases between them. Germline V gene data show CDR1 as SEHNR and CDR2 as FQNEAQ (reference sequence). This CDR3 reads CASSPPVNEQFF. In DNA, the CDR3 is TGTGCCAGCAGCCCCCCGGTGAATGAGCAGTTCTTC.

This clone was counted a single time. The rearrangement joins TRBV7-2 to TRBJ2-5, with D possibly TRBD2 on 6 matching bases. Germline V gene sequence: CDR1 SGHTA, CDR2 FQGNSA. The CDR3 is made up of 17 amino acids. Trimming cost V 1 base and J 7 bases, with 22 bases left between them. The CDR3 bases are TGTGCCAGCAGCTTAGGTCGGTGGGCTAGCGAAAAAGGGACCCAGTACTTC. Its translation is CASSLGRWASEKGTQYF.

This clone was seen a handful of times. The gene calls are TRBV11-2 and TRBJ2-5; D is possibly TRBD2 (6 bases). The CDR3 extends over 14 amino acids. V shed 7 bases and J shed 5 bases, with 17 bases lying between them. Germline V CDR1 and CDR2: SGHAT, FQNNGV. This CDR3 is CASNPTRGGETQYF. CDR3 sequence (DNA): TGTGCCAGCAACCCAACCCGTGGGGGGGAGACCCAGTACTTC.

The chain employs TRBV6-6 and TRBJ1-3, with D possibly being TRBD1 (6 bases). Trimming took off 0 bases at V and 4 bases at J, with 10 bases between the two ends. Germline CDR1 and CDR2: MNHNY and SVGAGI (reference sequence). The length of the CDR3 is 15 residues. CDR3 DNA sequence: TGTGCCAGCAGTTACTCGAGGGGGTCCGGAAACACCATATATTTT. Its protein is CASSYSRGSGNTIYF.